The T cell receptor (beta chain) under discussion was sequenced for a study of CD8+CD57+ T cells in acquired aplastic anemia. The overall study: Recorded DNA amounts for sorted CD4+ and CD8+ cells had an average of 3.2 ug.

Individuals selected for sequencing had exhibited CD8+CD57+ cell expansion on flow cytometry. Researchers used genomic DNA as the template to profile TCR beta VDJ and CDR3. MiXCR was run by TCRdb on the reads, yielding one entry per CDR3 protein. This table has some 170,000 distinct CDR3 sequences, around half appearing once. The V gene lost 3 bases and the J gene lost 3 bases, with 6 bases spanning the gap. This CDR3 contains 13 residues. CDR1 MGHRA and CDR2 YSYEKL come from the germline V gene. At least ten counts were recorded for this clonotype. The chain recombines TRBV4-1 with TRBJ1-3; D not resolved. This sequence was found in a human donor with aplastic anemia. Sequenced sample: sorted CD4+, CD8+, or CD8+CD57+ T cells (not recorded which) from PBMCs. CDR3 in DNA: TGCGCCAGCAGCCATGTGGGTGGAAACACCATATATTTT. Encoded protein: CASSHVGGNTIYF.